Below are 18 T cell receptor beta chains sequenced from a single sample in a study of cytomegalovirus exposure and HLA in healthy donors. PCR was performed using 60 Vbeta and 13 Jbeta primers. Libraries were prepared by immunoSEQ multiplex PCR; TCRdb keeps only in-frame clonotypes and omits some of them. The sample yields under 120,000 clones, roughly 80% seen once. Sequenced: PBMCs. The receptors were sampled from a female donor in good health and CMV-seropositive.

The chain employs TRBV7-2 and TRBJ2-5; possibly TRBD1 for D (7 bases). The CDR3 is made up of 14 amino acids. V dropped 5 bases and J dropped 1 base, with 11 bases sitting between them. CDR1 SGHTA and CDR2 FQGNSA come from the germline V gene. This CDR3 is CASSGRTGQETQYF. The CDR3, as DNA: TGTGCCAGCAGCGGGAGGACAGGCCAAGAGACCCAGTACTTC.

The V gene is TRBV14, the J gene TRBJ2-7; the match to TRBD2 covers 13 bases. CDR3 length: 15 amino acids. Unmatched junction bases numbered 2, after V lost 4 bases and J lost 2 bases. CDR1 is SGHDN and CDR2 is FVKESK in the germline V gene. The CDR3 DNA follows: TGTGCCAGCAGCCTAGGACTAGCGGGGGCCTACGAGCAGTACTTC. The encoded protein is CASSLGLAGAYEQYF.

V is TRBV6-1 and J is TRBJ2-3, with D possibly matching TRBD2 (6 bases). The CDR3 covers 15 residues. CDR1 is MNHNS and CDR2 is SASEGT in the germline V gene. V was clipped by 6 bases and J by 2 bases, with 15 bases between them. Here the CDR3 reads CASRDSGAPTDTQYF. The CDR3 DNA sequence: TGTGCCAGCAGAGATAGCGGAGCGCCCACAGATACGCAGTATTTT.

V gene TRBV27 combines with J gene TRBJ2-6; 8 bases fit TRBD1. CDR1 MNHEY and CDR2 SMNVEV come from the germline V gene (reference sequence). V was pared by 6 bases and J by 1 base, with 11 bases of the junction left unmatched. The CDR3 is 18 amino acids. The CDR3 bases are TGTGCCAGCAGATCCTTTGACAGGGGCCCATCTGGGGCCAACGTCCTGACTTTC. It codes for CASRSFDRGPSGANVLTF.

The chain has TRBV2 and TRBJ2-5; 8 bases agree with TRBD2. The CDR3 is 15 amino acids. Germline-derived CDR1 and CDR2 are SNHLY and FYNNEI. Losses at the gene ends were 1 base for V and 3 bases for J; bases not matched to a gene: 4. The DNA for the CDR3 is TGTGCCAGCAGTGAAGAGCGGGGGAAGGAAGAGACCCAGTACTTC. Its protein product is CASSEERGKEETQYF. The whole variable domain, filled in from reference TRBV2 and TRBJ2-5, reads EPEVTQTPSHQVTQMGQEVILRCVPISNHLYFYWYRQILGQKVEFLVSFYNNEISEKSEIFDDQFSVERPDGSNFTLKIRSTKLEDSAMYFCASSEERGKEETQYFGPGTRLLVL.

The V call is TRBV6-4, the J call TRBJ2-3, with D possibly matching TRBD2 (6 bases). This CDR3 spans 15 amino acids. Germline CDR1 MRHNA, CDR2 SNTAGT. With 6 bases removed from V and 3 bases from J, the gap between germline ends came to 16 bases. In DNA form, the CDR3 reads TGTGCCAGCAGCAACGGGCTAGCGATGACAGATACGCAGTATTTT. Its protein is CASSNGLAMTDTQYF.

The J gene is TRBJ2-3, the V gene TRBV28, with 11 nucleotides matching TRBD2. From germline, CDR1 is MDHEN and CDR2 SYDVKM. This CDR3 region has 16 residues. Unmatched junction bases numbered 9, after V lost 6 bases and J lost 4 bases. In DNA, the CDR3 is TGTGCCAGCAGCATAGCGGGAGGGCCGGGGGCAGATACGCAGTATTTT. It translates to CASSIAGGPGADTQYF.

CDR3 region: CASSLRTGSRGDTQYF. CDR3 bases: TGTGCCAGCAGCCTCCGGACAGGGAGTAGAGGGGATACGCAGTATTTT. This chain uses TRBV9 with TRBJ2-3, with TRBD1 matching over 8 bases. V lost 4 bases to trimming and J lost 6 bases; unmatched junction nucleotides: 13. CDR3 size: 16 residues. CDR1 is SGDLS and CDR2 is YYNGEE in the germline V gene.

The chain couples TRBV7-6 to TRBJ2-3; 11 bases agree with TRBD2. CDR3 size: 16 residues. CDR1 SGHVS and CDR2 FNYEAQ come from the germline V gene. With V trimmed by 2 bases and J by 6 bases, 7 bases remained unmatched. CDR3 nucleotides: TGTGCCAGCAGCTTATTAACTAGCGGGGGCCGGGATACGCAGTATTTT. This translates into CASSLLTSGGRDTQYF. Full variable domain (remainder filled in from reference TRBV7-6 and TRBJ2-3): GAGVSQSPRYKVTKRGQDVALRCDPISGHVSLYWYRQALGQGPEFLTYFNYEAQQDKSGLPNDRFSAERPEGSISTLTIQRTEQRDSAMYRCASSLLTSGGRDTQYFGPGTRLTVL.

The chain carries TRBV30 and TRBJ1-5; D possibly corresponds to TRBD1 (6 bases). Germline CDR1 GTSNPN, CDR2 SVGIG (reference sequence). This CDR3 comprises 12 residues. With 3 bases removed from V and 6 bases from J, the gap between germline ends came to 9 bases. CDR3 protein: CAWRQGSQPQHF. The CDR3 bases are TGTGCCTGGAGACAGGGTTCTCAGCCCCAGCATTTT.

The CDR3 DNA sequence: TGCGCCAGCAGCCAAGCTAATTTGGGCCTGAACACTGAAGCTTTCTTT. Protein sequence: CASSQANLGLNTEAFF. The chain is built from TRBV4-1 and TRBJ1-1; D is undetermined. Looked up from germline, CDR1 is MGHRA and CDR2 is YSYEKL. The germline V and J ends were trimmed by 1 base and 0 bases, with 12 bases remaining between them. The length of the CDR3 is 16 residues.

This chain uses TRBV7-2 with TRBJ2-7; 9 bases align to TRBD1. V shed 5 bases, J shed 12 bases, and the junction held 8 bases outside the gene matches. The CDR3 sequence is 12 residues long. From germline, CDR1 is SGHTA and CDR2 FQGNSA. CDR3 nucleotides: TGTGCCAGCAGCCCGGACAGGGGTCATCTGTACTTC. As protein: CASSPDRGHLYF.

This chain links TRBV28 with TRBJ2-7; 12 bases are a match to TRBD2. The germline V gene has CDR1 MDHEN and CDR2 SYDVKM. V shed 5 bases and J 4 bases; nucleotides not matched to a gene: 12. This CDR3 contains 17 residues. CDR3 amino acids: CASSKLAGGPRGYEQYF. DNA of the CDR3: TGTGCCAGCAGTAAACTAGCGGGAGGCCCTCGAGGGTACGAGCAGTACTTC.

V is TRBV7-9 and J is TRBJ2-1; D remains unclear. The CDR3 consists of 13 residues. Germline CDR1 is SEHNR and CDR2 is FQNEAQ (reference sequence). V lost 2 bases and J 10 bases, leaving 12 bases between the germline ends. As DNA, the CDR3 is TGTGCCAGCAGCTTACGGGTAGCCGGGGAGCAGTTCTTC. It specifies CASSLRVAGEQFF.

This clone was found once. V and J are TRBV10-3 and TRBJ2-1, with D possibly matching TRBD2 (6 bases). The CDR3 is made up of 15 amino acids. Between the trimmed V and J ends, which lost 4 bases and 6 bases, there was a span of 16 bases. Germline V gives CDR1 ENHRY, CDR2 SYGVKD. DNA of the CDR3: TGTGCCATCAGTGTCTTAGCGGAGCCCCGCAATGAGCAGTTCTTC. The encoded protein is CAISVLAEPRNEQFF.

The chain has TRBV28 and TRBJ2-5; D possibly corresponds to TRBD1 (6 bases). Trimming removed 5 bases from V and 1 base from J, with 14 bases in between. The CDR3 contains 15 residues. Germline V lookup: CDR1 MDHEN, CDR2 SYDVKM. The CDR3 DNA is TGTGCCAGCAGTCTAACAGGGCGATCCCAAGAGACCCAGTACTTC. Residues: CASSLTGRSQETQYF.

This clone was counted between two and nine times. The chain uses TRBV5-1 and TRBJ1-1; D is undetermined. CDR1 is SGHRS, CDR2 YFSETQ, per germline. The CDR3 loop spans 15 amino acids. V lost 4 bases to trimming and J lost 1 base, with 14 bases between them. CDR3 region: CASSPLKATNTEAFF. The CDR3 nucleotides read TGCGCCAGCAGCCCGCTAAAAGCCACGAACACTGAAGCTTTCTTT.

The V and J genes are TRBV19 and TRBJ2-1; 15 bases align to TRBD2. Germline loops: CDR1 LNHDA, CDR2 SQIVND (reference sequence). V shed 9 bases and J 0 bases; nucleotides not matched to a gene: 12. CDR3 length: 19 amino acids. CDR3 DNA sequence: TGTGCCAGCAACGTCAAAGGACTAGCGGGAGGGAGCTCCTACAATGAGCAGTTCTTC. Translation: CASNVKGLAGGSSYNEQFF.